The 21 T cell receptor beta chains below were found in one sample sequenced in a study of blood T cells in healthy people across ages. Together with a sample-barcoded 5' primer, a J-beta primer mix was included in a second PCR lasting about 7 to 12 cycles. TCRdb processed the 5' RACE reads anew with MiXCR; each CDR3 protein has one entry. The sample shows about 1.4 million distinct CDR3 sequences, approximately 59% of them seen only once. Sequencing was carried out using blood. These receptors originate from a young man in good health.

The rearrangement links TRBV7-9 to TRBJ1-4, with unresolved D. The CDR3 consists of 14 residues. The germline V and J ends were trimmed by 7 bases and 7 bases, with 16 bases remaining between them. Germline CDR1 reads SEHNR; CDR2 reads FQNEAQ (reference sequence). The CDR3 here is CASKKQGSGEKLFF. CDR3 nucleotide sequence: TGTGCCAGCAAGAAGCAAGGGAGTGGTGAAAAACTGTTTTTT.

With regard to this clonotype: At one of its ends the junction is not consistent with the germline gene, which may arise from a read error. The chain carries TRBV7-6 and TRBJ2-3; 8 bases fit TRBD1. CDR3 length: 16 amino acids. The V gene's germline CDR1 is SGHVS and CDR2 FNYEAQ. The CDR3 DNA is TGTGCTAGCAGCTTAGGGGGACAGGAATTCACAGATACGCAGTATTTT. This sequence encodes CASSLGGQEFTDTQYF.

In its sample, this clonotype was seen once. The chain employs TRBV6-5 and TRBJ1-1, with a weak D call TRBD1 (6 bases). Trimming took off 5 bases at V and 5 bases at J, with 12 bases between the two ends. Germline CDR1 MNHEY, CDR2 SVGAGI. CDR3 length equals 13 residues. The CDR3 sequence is CASSEPGATEAFF. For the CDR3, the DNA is TGTGCCAGCAGTGAGCCGGGGGCGACTGAAGCTTTCTTT.

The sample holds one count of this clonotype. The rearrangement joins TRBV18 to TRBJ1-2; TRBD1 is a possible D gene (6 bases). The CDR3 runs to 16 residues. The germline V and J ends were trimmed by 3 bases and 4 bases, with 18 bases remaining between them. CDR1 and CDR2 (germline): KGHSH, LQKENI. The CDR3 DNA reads TGTGCCAGCTCACCTTTCTCAGGGGAAGGGGCCTATGGCTACACCTTC. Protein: CASSPFSGEGAYGYTF.

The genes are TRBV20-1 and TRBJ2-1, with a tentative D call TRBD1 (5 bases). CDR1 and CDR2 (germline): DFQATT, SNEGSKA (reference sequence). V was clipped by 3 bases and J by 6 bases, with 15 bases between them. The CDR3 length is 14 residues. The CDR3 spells CSASDSYWGNEQFF. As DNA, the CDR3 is TGCAGTGCTAGCGACAGCTACTGGGGCAATGAGCAGTTCTTC.

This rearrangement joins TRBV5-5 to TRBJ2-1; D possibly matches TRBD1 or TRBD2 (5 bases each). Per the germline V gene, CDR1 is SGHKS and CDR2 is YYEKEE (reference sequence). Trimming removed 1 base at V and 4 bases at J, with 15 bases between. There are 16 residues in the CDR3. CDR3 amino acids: CASSLNPWGLYNEQFF. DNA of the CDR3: TGTGCCAGCAGCTTGAACCCATGGGGGTTATACAATGAGCAGTTCTTC.

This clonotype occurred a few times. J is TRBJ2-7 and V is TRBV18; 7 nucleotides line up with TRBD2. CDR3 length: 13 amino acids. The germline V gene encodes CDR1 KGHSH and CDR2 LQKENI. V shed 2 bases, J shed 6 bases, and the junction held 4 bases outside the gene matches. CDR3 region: CASSPAGVREQYF. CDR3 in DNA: TGTGCCAGCTCACCAGCGGGAGTGCGCGAGCAGTACTTC.

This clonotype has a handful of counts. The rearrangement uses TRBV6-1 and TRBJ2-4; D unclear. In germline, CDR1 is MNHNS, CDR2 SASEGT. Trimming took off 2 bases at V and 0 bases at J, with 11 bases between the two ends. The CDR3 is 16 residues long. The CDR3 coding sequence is TGTGCCAGCAGTGAACTTGCGTCCATAGCCAAAAACATTCAGTACTTC. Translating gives CASSELASIAKNIQYF.

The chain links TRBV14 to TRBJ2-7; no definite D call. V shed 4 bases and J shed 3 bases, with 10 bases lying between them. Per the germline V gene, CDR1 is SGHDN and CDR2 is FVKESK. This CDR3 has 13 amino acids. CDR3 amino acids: CASSLLMGYEQYF. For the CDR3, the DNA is TGTGCCAGCAGCCTCCTAATGGGCTACGAGCAGTACTTC.

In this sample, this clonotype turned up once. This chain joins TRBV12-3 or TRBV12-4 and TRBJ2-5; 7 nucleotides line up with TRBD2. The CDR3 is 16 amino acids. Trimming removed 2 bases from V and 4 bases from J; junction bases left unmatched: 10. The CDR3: CASSLSMGEGGETQYF. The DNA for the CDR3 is TGTGCCAGCAGTTTATCGATGGGGGAGGGAGGAGAGACCCAGTACTTC.

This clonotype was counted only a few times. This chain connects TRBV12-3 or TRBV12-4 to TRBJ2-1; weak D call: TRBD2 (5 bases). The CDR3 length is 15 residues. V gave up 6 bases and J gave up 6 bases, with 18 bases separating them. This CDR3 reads CASRGRVPLLNEQFF. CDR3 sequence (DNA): TGTGCCAGCAGGGGGAGAGTCCCCCTTCTCAATGAGCAGTTCTTC.

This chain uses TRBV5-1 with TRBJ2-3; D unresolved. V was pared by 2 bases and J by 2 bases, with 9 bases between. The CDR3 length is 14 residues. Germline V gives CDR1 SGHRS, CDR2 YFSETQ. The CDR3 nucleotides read TGCGCCAGCAGCTTCCCCCTTTTCACAGATACGCAGTATTTT. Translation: CASSFPLFTDTQYF. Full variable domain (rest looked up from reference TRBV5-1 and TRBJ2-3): KAGVTQTPRYLIKTRGQQVTLSCSPISGHRSVSWYQQTPGQGLQFLFEYFSETQRNKGNFPGRFSGRQFSNSRSEMNVSTLELGDSALYLCASSFPLFTDTQYFGPGTRLTVL.

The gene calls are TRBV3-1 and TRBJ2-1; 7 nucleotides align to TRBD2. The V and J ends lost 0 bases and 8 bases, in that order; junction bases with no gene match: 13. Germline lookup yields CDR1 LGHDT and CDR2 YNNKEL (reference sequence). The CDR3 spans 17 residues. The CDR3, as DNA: TGTGCCAGCAGCCAAGACTCACTAGCGTTCGTAGGAGATGAGCAGTTCTTC. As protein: CASSQDSLAFVGDEQFF.

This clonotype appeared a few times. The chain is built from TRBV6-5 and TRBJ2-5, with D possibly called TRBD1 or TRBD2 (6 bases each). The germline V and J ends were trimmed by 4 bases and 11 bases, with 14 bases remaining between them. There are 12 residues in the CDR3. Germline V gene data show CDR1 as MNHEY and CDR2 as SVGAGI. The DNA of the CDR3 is TGTGCCAGCAGTTCCTACAGGGAGGAGCAGTACTTC. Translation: CASSSYREEQYF.

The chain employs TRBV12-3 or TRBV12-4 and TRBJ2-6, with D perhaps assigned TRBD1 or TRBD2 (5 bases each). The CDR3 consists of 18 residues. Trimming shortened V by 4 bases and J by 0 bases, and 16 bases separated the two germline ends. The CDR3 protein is CASSSTVGGYSGANVLTF. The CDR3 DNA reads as TGTGCCAGCAGTTCGACAGTTGGGGGTTACTCTGGGGCCAACGTCCTGACTTTC.

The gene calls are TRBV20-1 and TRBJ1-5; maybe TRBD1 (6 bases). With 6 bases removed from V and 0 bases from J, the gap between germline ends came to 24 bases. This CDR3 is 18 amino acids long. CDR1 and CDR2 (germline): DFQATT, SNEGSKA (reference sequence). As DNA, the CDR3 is TGCAGTGCCCCTTCCCAGGGGTTTGTTTCGTTTAGCAATCAGCCCCAGCATTTT. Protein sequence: CSAPSQGFVSFSNQPQHF.

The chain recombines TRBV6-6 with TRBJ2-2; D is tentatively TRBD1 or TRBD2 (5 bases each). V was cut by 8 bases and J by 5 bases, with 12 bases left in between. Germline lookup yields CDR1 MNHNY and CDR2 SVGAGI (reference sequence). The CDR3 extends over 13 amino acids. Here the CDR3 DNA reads TGTGCCAGCCCGGTCGAGGGGACCGGGGAGCTGTTTTTT. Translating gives CASPVEGTGELFF.

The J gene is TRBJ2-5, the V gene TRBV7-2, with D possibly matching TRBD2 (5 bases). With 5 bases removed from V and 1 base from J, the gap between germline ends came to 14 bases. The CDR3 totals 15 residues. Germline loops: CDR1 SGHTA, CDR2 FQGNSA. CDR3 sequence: CASSPFPGIQETQYF. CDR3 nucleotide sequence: TGTGCCAGCAGCCCCTTCCCCGGGATCCAAGAGACCCAGTACTTC.

The CDR3 loop reads CASSPMPGSTEAFF. In DNA, the CDR3 is TGTGCCAGCAGCCCAATGCCGGGGAGCACTGAAGCTTTCTTT. V usage is TRBV5-6 and J usage is TRBJ1-1; D remains ambiguous. From germline, CDR1 is SGHDT and CDR2 YYEEEE. V dropped 4 bases and J dropped 4 bases, with 14 bases sitting between them. The CDR3 consists of 14 residues.

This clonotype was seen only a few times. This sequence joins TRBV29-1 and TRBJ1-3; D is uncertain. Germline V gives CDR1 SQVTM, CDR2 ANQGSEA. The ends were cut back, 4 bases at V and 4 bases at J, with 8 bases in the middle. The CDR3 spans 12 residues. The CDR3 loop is CSVVSSGNTIYF. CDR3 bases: TGCAGCGTTGTTTCATCGGGAAACACCATATATTTT.

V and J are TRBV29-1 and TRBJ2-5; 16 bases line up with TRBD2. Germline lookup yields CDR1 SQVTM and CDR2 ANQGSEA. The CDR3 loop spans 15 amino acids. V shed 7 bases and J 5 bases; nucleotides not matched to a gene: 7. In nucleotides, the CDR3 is TGCAGCGGGGGACTAGCGGGAGGGCCGGGTGAGACCCAGTACTTC. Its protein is CSGGLAGGPGETQYF.